This is a list of T cell receptor beta chains from one sample in a study of prognosis after radiotherapy for stage I lung cancer. TCRdb reprocessed the multiplex PCR reads with MiXCR, giving one entry per CDR3 protein. The sample shows fewer than 20,000 distinct CDR3 sequences, about 40% of them seen only once. The input for sequencing was PBMCs, taken before or after stereotactic body radiation therapy (not recorded which). Every receptor here comes from a donor over 45 with non-small cell lung cancer. CDR3s include the opening cysteine and the closing phenylalanine or tryptophan. The D gene is left open where the match is weak. The size field is filled for only some rows; it gives once, few, many or a size class.

many	.	TRBV5-1	TRBJ2-1	CASSQGGSSYNEQFF	TGCGCCAGCAGCCAGGGGGGGAGCTCCTACAATGAGCAGTTCTTC
.	.	TRBV28	TRBJ2-2	CASSLAPGGAGELFF	TGTGCCAGCAGCTTAGCCCCAGGTGGGGCCGGGGAGCTGTTTTTT
many	TRBD1	TRBV6-1	TRBJ1-5	CASRRDRRLYSNQPQHF	TGTGCCAGCAGGCGGGACAGGCGGCTTTATAGCAATCAGCCCCAGCATTTT
many	.	TRBV3-1	TRBJ1-4	CASSRPSGAREKLFF	TGTGCCAGCAGCCGTCCCTCGGGGGCGCGGGAAAAACTGTTTTTT
many	.	TRBV2	TRBJ2-2	CASSVDANTGELFF	TGTGCCAGCAGCGTCGATGCGAACACCGGGGAGCTGTTTTTT
.	.	TRBV4-1	TRBJ2-7	CASSRLEGGYEQYF	TGCGCCAGCAGCCGCCTTGAAGGGGGCTACGAGCAGTACTTC
.	TRBD2	TRBV6-1	TRBJ2-2	CASTRTSGNTGELFF	TGTGCCAGCACCCGGACTAGCGGGAACACCGGGGAGCTGTTTTTT
many	.	TRBV6-2/TRBV6-3	TRBJ1-1	CASSYRGNTEAFF	TGTGCCAGCAGTTACAGAGGGAACACTGAAGCTTTCTTT
many	TRBD1	TRBV5-1	TRBJ2-6	CASSPGQEAGANVLTF	TGCGCCAGCAGCCCAGGACAGGAGGCTGGGGCCAACGTCCTGACTTTC
medium-sized	.	TRBV12-3/TRBV12-4	TRBJ2-7	CASSLRPDHEQYF	TGTGCCAGCAGTTTACGGCCTGACCACGAGCAGTACTTC
few	TRBD1	TRBV28	TRBJ2-7	CASTGDRTYEQYF	TGTGCCAGCACAGGGGACAGAACCTACGAGCAGTACTTC
many	TRBD2	TRBV29-1	TRBJ2-1	CSVVGLADYYNEQFF	TGCAGCGTTGTAGGACTAGCGGATTACTACAATGAGCAGTTCTTC
.	TRBD1	TRBV5-1	TRBJ2-7	CASSPGTEIYEQYF	TGCGCCAGCAGCCCCGGGACAGAAATCTACGAGCAGTACTTC
.	.	TRBV6-1	TRBJ2-3	CASRGVGHNTDTQYF	TGTGCCAGCAGGGGGGTTGGACACAACACAGATACGCAGTATTTT
.	TRBD1	TRBV7-3	TRBJ1-5	CASSIRDRSGQPQHF	TGTGCCAGCAGCATCCGGGACAGGTCTGGTCAGCCCCAGCATTTT
.	TRBD1	TRBV6-4	TRBJ2-1	CASSVEGAVNEQFF	TGTGCCAGCAGTGTCGAGGGGGCGGTCAATGAGCAGTTCTTC
.	.	TRBV7-6	TRBJ2-5	CASSLETVQETQYF	TGTGCCAGCAGCTTGGAAACGGTTCAAGAGACCCAGTACTTC
many	TRBD1	TRBV6-9	TRBJ2-7	CASSYLGTEAVEQYF	TGTGCCAGCAGTTACCTCGGGACAGAGGCTGTGGAGCAGTACTTC
many	TRBD1	TRBV20-1	TRBJ1-5	CSAGKTGFGLSNQPQHF	TGCAGTGCTGGCAAGACAGGGTTCGGTCTAAGCAATCAGCCCCAGCATTTT
.	.	TRBV5-1	TRBJ1-3	CASGDGAGNTIYF	TGCGCCAGCGGCGATGGGGCCGGAAACACCATATATTTT
many	.	TRBV7-8	TRBJ1-1	CASCRGPFTEAFF	TGTGCCAGCTGTCGGGGGCCTTTCACTGAAGCTTTCTTT
many	.	TRBV6-1	TRBJ2-1	CASRLKSPGSYNEQFF	TGTGCCAGCAGACTAAAGAGCCCGGGCTCCTACAATGAGCAGTTCTTC
many	TRBD1	TRBV7-3	TRBJ1-1	CASSLVGQGVTEAFF	TGTGCCAGCAGCTTAGTGGGACAGGGTGTCACTGAAGCTTTCTTT
many	TRBD1	TRBV19	TRBJ2-2	CASSIPTGGDTGELFF	TGTGCCAGTAGTATCCCGACAGGGGGAGACACCGGGGAGCTGTTTTTT
many	TRBD1	TRBV7-6	TRBJ2-7	CASSEGQGADEQYF	TGTGCCAGCTCTGAGGGACAGGGGGCCGACGAGCAGTACTTC
few	TRBD1	TRBV11-1	TRBJ1-1	CASSPLGGQGSNTEAFF	TGTGCCAGCAGCCCTCTTGGGGGACAGGGTTCGAACACTGAAGCTTTCTTT
many	.	TRBV18	TRBJ1-5	CASSRNRDDQPQHF	TGTGCCAGCTCACGAAACAGGGACGATCAGCCCCAGCATTTT
many	.	TRBV11-2	TRBJ2-3	CASSLDSSTDTQYF	TGTGCCAGCAGCTTAGACTCTAGCACAGATACGCAGTATTTT
medium-sized	.	TRBV27	TRBJ1-2	CASGDGRGYGYTF	TGTGCCAGCGGCGACGGGCGAGGCTATGGCTACACCTTC
.	.	TRBV7-9	TRBJ2-2	CASIQRVQGGDTGELFF	TGTGCCAGCATCCAACGAGTACAGGGCGGGGACACCGGGGAGCTGTTTTTT
many	.	TRBV28	TRBJ1-5	CASSASRPQHF	TGTGCCAGCAGTGCTTCTCGGCCCCAGCATTTT
.	.	TRBV6-2/TRBV6-3	TRBJ2-3	CASTREGRTSSTDTQYF	TGTGCCAGCACTCGAGAGGGAAGAACCTCTAGCACAGATACGCAGTATTTT
once	.	TRBV28	TRBJ1-5	CASRIRTVNQPQHF	TGTGCCAGCAGAATTAGGACAGTCAATCAGCCCCAGCATTTT
many	.	TRBV20-1	TRBJ1-2	CSARGYGYTF	TGCAGTGCTAGGGGCTATGGCTACACCTTC
medium-sized	.	TRBV12-3/TRBV12-4	TRBJ1-2	CASSRTGNYGYTF	TGTGCCAGCAGTCGGACGGGGAACTATGGCTACACCTTC
.	.	TRBV10-3	TRBJ1-4	CAISDSFNEKLFF	TGTGCCATCAGTGACAGTTTTAATGAAAAACTGTTTTTT
medium-sized	.	TRBV6-1	TRBJ2-7	CASSEWAGGTYEQYF	TGTGCCAGCAGTGAATGGGCAGGAGGGACCTACGAGCAGTACTTC
many	.	TRBV2	TRBJ1-5	CASSDRAGNQPQHF	TGTGCCAGCAGTGATAGGGCGGGCAATCAGCCCCAGCATTTT
many	TRBD2	TRBV10-3	TRBJ2-1	CAIKASGSYNEQFF	TGTGCCATCAAGGCTAGCGGGTCCTACAATGAGCAGTTCTTC
.	.	TRBV27	TRBJ2-2	CASSPTRNTVELFF	TGTGCCAGCAGCCCAACGCGGAACACCGTTGAGCTGTTTTTT
many	.	TRBV18	TRBJ2-7	CASSPESSYEQYF	TGTGCCAGCTCACCAGAATCCTCCTACGAGCAGTACTTC
many	.	TRBV5-4	TRBJ1-6	CASSLRTGSSYNSPLHF	TGTGCCAGCAGCTTGCGTACAGGGAGCTCCTATAATTCACCCCTCCACTTT
many	TRBD2	TRBV5-1	TRBJ2-1	CASSSGDGREQFF	TGCGCCAGCAGCAGCGGGGACGGGAGGGAGCAGTTCTTC
.	.	TRBV6-9	TRBJ2-3	CASSYEGQARRYTDTQYF	TGTGCCAGCAGTTACGAGGGGCAGGCTAGAAGATACACAGATACGCAGTATTTT
many	TRBD2	TRBV7-8	TRBJ2-1	CASSLIRGAYNEQFF	TGTGCCAGCAGTCTGATTCGGGGGGCCTACAATGAGCAGTTCTTC
.	.	TRBV6-2/TRBV6-3	TRBJ2-2	CASGKAGSWDLFF	TGTGCCAGCGGAAAGGCTGGGTCCTGGGATCTGTTTTTT
many	.	TRBV24-1	TRBJ2-1	CATSGVSLGNYNEQFF	TGTGCCACCAGTGGGGTCTCGCTCGGAAACTACAATGAGCAGTTCTTC
.	.	TRBV7-2	TRBJ2-7	CASILGVIEQYF	TGTGCCAGCATCTTAGGTGTAATCGAGCAGTACTTC
many	.	TRBV7-9	TRBJ2-3	CASSLTGTDTDTQYF	TGTGCCAGCAGCTTAACAGGGACCGATACCGATACGCAGTATTTT
many	.	TRBV7-9	TRBJ2-7	CASSPGRGYEQYF	TGTGCCAGCAGCCCGGGAAGGGGCTACGAGCAGTACTTC
.	.	TRBV20-1	TRBJ1-4	CSARDSGQTNEKLFF	TGCAGTGCTAGAGATTCGGGGCAGACTAATGAAAAACTGTTTTTT
medium-sized	TRBD1	TRBV11-2	TRBJ1-2	CASSIDRGDYGYTF	TGTGCCAGCAGCATCGACAGGGGAGACTATGGCTACACCTTC
medium-sized	TRBD1	TRBV5-1	TRBJ1-6	CASSLGQGNDNSPLHF	TGCGCCAGCAGCTTGGGACAGGGAAATGATAATTCACCCCTCCACTTT